This T cell receptor beta chain was retrieved from a study of OX40 agonist ivuxolimab in advanced cancers. Looking at the study overall: Ivuxolimab, an agonist antibody against OX40 (CD134), was given to patients.

The CDR3 extends over 15 amino acids. Germline V gives CDR1 SGDLS, CDR2 YYNGEE. Trimming left V 0 bases short and J 0 bases short, with 7 bases between. Measured with immunoSEQ multiplex PCR; TCRdb has only the in-frame clones, and not every one. The sample yields approximately 69,000 clones, around 94% seen once. This chain uses TRBV9 with TRBJ1-3; D is unresolved. The sequencing here drew on CD4+ or CD8+ T cells sorted from blood, taken in a trial of the OX40 agonist ivuxolimab. This sequence originates from an adult with an advanced solid tumor such as melanoma, head and neck, liver or kidney cancer. The CDR3 nucleotides read TGTGCCAGCAGCGTAGTGGACGGCTCTGGAAACACCATATATTTT. Protein product: CASSVVDGSGNTIYF.